The rows below give T cell receptor beta chains drawn from one sample of a study of PD-1 and CTLA-4 blockade in melanoma. Some clones are missing from TCRdb's copy, which holds only in-frame ones; the method was immunoSEQ multiplex PCR. The data show 30,000 or so clones, with 85% to 95% seen just once and about 8.6% held by the top ten. Material: CD8+ T cells from peripheral blood, obtained from a patient given anti-PD-1 treatment. The receptors were sampled from a human donor with melanoma. Both conserved end residues are part of each CDR3. Each record gives: J gene, V gene, clone size, D gene, CDR3 protein, CDR3 DNA. D genes are given only for firm matches. Size values are once, few and many counts, or a class for expanded clones, and some rows have none.

j_gene: TRBJ2-6; v_gene: TRBV2; abundance: NA; d_gene: NA; CDR3aa: CAVGDGRVLTF; CDR3nt: TGTGCCGTCGGGGACGGCCGCGTCCTGACTTTC
j_gene: TRBJ2-2; v_gene: TRBV13; abundance: NA; d_gene: TRBD2; CDR3aa: CASSPEREAPNTGELFF; CDR3nt: TGTGCCAGCAGCCCAGAGCGGGAGGCCCCGAACACCGGGGAGCTGTTTTTT
j_gene: TRBJ2-1; v_gene: TRBV21-1; abundance: NA; d_gene: NA; CDR3aa: CASSKSRLAGEIGVHNEQFF; CDR3nt: TGTGCCAGCAGCAAAAGTAGACTAGCGGGAGAAATAGGAGTACACAATGAGCAGTTCTTC
j_gene: TRBJ1-5; v_gene: TRBV19; abundance: once; d_gene: NA; CDR3aa: CASSISSGRTYQPQHF; CDR3nt: TGTGCCAGTAGTATAAGTTCGGGACGGACTTATCAGCCCCAGCATTTT
j_gene: TRBJ1-1; v_gene: TRBV9; abundance: NA; d_gene: NA; CDR3aa: CASSVGRGWTEAFF; CDR3nt: TGTGCCAGCAGCGTAGGCCGGGGCTGGACTGAAGCTTTCTTT
j_gene: TRBJ1-2; v_gene: TRBV19; abundance: NA; d_gene: NA; CDR3aa: CASSIEWAASYGYTF; CDR3nt: TGTGCCAGTAGTATTGAGTGGGCAGCAAGCTATGGCTACACCTTC
j_gene: TRBJ2-3; v_gene: TRBV19; abundance: once; d_gene: TRBD1; CDR3aa: CASSIGTGGGTDTQYF; CDR3nt: TGTGCCAGTAGTATAGGGACAGGTGGGGGCACAGATACGCAGTATTTT
j_gene: TRBJ2-7; v_gene: TRBV5-1; abundance: NA; d_gene: TRBD2; CDR3aa: CASRSGSPYEQYF; CDR3nt: TGCGCCAGCAGGAGCGGGAGTCCCTACGAGCAGTACTTC
j_gene: TRBJ1-3; v_gene: TRBV12-3/TRBV12-4; abundance: NA; d_gene: NA; CDR3aa: CASLSSGNTIYF; CDR3nt: TGTGCCAGCCTCAGCTCTGGAAACACCATATATTTT
j_gene: TRBJ1-3; v_gene: TRBV29-1; abundance: NA; d_gene: TRBD1; CDR3aa: CSASRGTAGNTIYF; CDR3nt: TGCAGCGCCTCCAGAGGGACAGCTGGAAACACCATATATTTT
j_gene: TRBJ1-1; v_gene: TRBV7-9; abundance: NA; d_gene: TRBD1; CDR3aa: CASSLGQGEGTEAFF; CDR3nt: TGTGCCAGCAGCTTAGGTCAGGGGGAGGGCACTGAAGCTTTCTTT
j_gene: TRBJ2-1; v_gene: TRBV7-9; abundance: once; d_gene: NA; CDR3aa: CASSSGRNEQFF; CDR3nt: TGTGCCAGCAGCTCGGGACGCAATGAGCAGTTCTTC
j_gene: TRBJ2-5; v_gene: TRBV6-1; abundance: NA; d_gene: NA; CDR3aa: CASSEFWETQYF; CDR3nt: TGTGCCAGCAGTGAATTCTGGGAGACCCAGTACTTC
j_gene: TRBJ2-3; v_gene: TRBV11-2; abundance: NA; d_gene: NA; CDR3aa: CASSFPFQIDEGTDTQYF; CDR3nt: TGTGCCAGCAGCTTCCCCTTTCAAATCGACGAGGGGACAGATACGCAGTATTTT
j_gene: TRBJ2-2; v_gene: TRBV4-1; abundance: once; d_gene: NA; CDR3aa: CASSQGLLTGELFF; CDR3nt: TGCGCCAGCAGCCAAGGGCTCCTCACCGGGGAGCTGTTTTTT
j_gene: TRBJ2-2; v_gene: TRBV3-1/TRBV3-2; abundance: NA; d_gene: NA; CDR3aa: CASSRGAGNTGELFF; CDR3nt: TGTGCCAGCAGCCGGGGTGCGGGGAACACCGGGGAGCTGTTTTTT
j_gene: TRBJ2-1; v_gene: TRBV7-8; abundance: NA; d_gene: NA; CDR3aa: CASSLTRQPNEQFF; CDR3nt: TGTGCCAGCAGCTTAACCAGGCAGCCCAATGAGCAGTTCTTC
j_gene: TRBJ2-1; v_gene: TRBV15; abundance: NA; d_gene: TRBD2; CDR3aa: CATSRTSGLDNEQFF; CDR3nt: TGTGCCACCAGCAGAACTAGCGGGCTCGACAATGAGCAGTTCTTC
j_gene: TRBJ1-5; v_gene: TRBV30; abundance: NA; d_gene: NA; CDR3aa: CAWSVGQSNQPQHF; CDR3nt: TGTGCCTGGAGTGTAGGGCAGAGCAATCAGCCCCAGCATTTT
j_gene: TRBJ1-5; v_gene: TRBV2; abundance: NA; d_gene: NA; CDR3aa: CASEGHNQPQHF; CDR3nt: TGTGCCAGCGAGGGGCACAATCAGCCCCAGCATTTT
j_gene: TRBJ2-2; v_gene: TRBV18; abundance: NA; d_gene: NA; CDR3aa: CASSPSPANTGELFF; CDR3nt: TGTGCCAGCTCACCAAGCCCAGCCAACACCGGGGAGCTGTTTTTT
j_gene: TRBJ2-1; v_gene: TRBV10-3; abundance: NA; d_gene: TRBD1; CDR3aa: CAISDFGTGDDEQFF; CDR3nt: TGTGCCATCAGTGATTTCGGGACAGGGGACGATGAGCAGTTCTTC
j_gene: TRBJ2-7; v_gene: TRBV6-5; abundance: NA; d_gene: TRBD1; CDR3aa: CASSYVQGAYEQYF; CDR3nt: TGTGCCAGCAGTTACGTACAGGGGGCCTACGAGCAGTACTTC
j_gene: TRBJ1-1; v_gene: TRBV10-3; abundance: NA; d_gene: TRBD1; CDR3aa: CAISSPGQGITEAFF; CDR3nt: TGTGCCATCAGTTCGCCGGGACAGGGCATCACTGAAGCTTTCTTT
j_gene: TRBJ2-5; v_gene: TRBV13; abundance: NA; d_gene: NA; CDR3aa: CASSLGTASGTQYF; CDR3nt: TGTGCCAGCAGCTTAGGGACTGCCTCTGGGACCCAGTACTTC
j_gene: TRBJ1-4; v_gene: TRBV27; abundance: NA; d_gene: NA; CDR3aa: CASSPRVIPNEKLFF; CDR3nt: TGTGCCAGCAGTCCCCGAGTGATACCTAATGAAAAACTGTTTTTT
j_gene: TRBJ2-1; v_gene: TRBV7-9; abundance: NA; d_gene: TRBD2; CDR3aa: CASSDRGLAGGPYNEQFF; CDR3nt: TGTGCCAGCAGCGACCGGGGACTAGCGGGAGGGCCTTACAATGAGCAGTTCTTC
j_gene: TRBJ1-5; v_gene: TRBV28; abundance: once; d_gene: NA; CDR3aa: CASSLSWPGNQPQHF; CDR3nt: TGTGCCAGCAGTTTATCATGGCCCGGCAATCAGCCCCAGCATTTT
j_gene: TRBJ2-3; v_gene: TRBV10-2; abundance: NA; d_gene: NA; CDR3aa: CASLAVEVDTQYF; CDR3nt: TGCGCCAGCTTAGCCGTGGAGGTTGATACGCAGTATTTT
j_gene: TRBJ1-5; v_gene: TRBV7-9; abundance: once; d_gene: NA; CDR3aa: CASSGETEVSNQPQHF; CDR3nt: TGTGCCAGCAGCGGTGAGACCGAGGTTAGCAATCAGCCCCAGCATTTT
j_gene: TRBJ2-3; v_gene: TRBV10-1; abundance: NA; d_gene: NA; CDR3aa: CASSLGRWDDTQYF; CDR3nt: TGCGCCAGCAGTTTAGGGAGGTGGGATGATACGCAGTATTTT
j_gene: TRBJ2-6; v_gene: TRBV19; abundance: NA; d_gene: NA; CDR3aa: CASSIESLLSGANVLTF; CDR3nt: TGTGCCAGTAGTATAGAGTCATTGCTCTCTGGGGCCAACGTCCTGACTTTC